This is a list of T cell receptor beta chains from one sample in a study of naive and memory T cell subsets. TCRdb re-called the UMI-ligation and nested PCR reads through MiXCR, storing one row per CDR3 protein. Of tens of thousands of distinct CDR3 sequences in the sample, about 10% were seen once. Sequencing used central memory CD8+ T cells from blood. These receptors were collected from a human donor in good health. CDR3s leave out the opening cysteine and the closing phenylalanine or tryptophan. Clone size is not always given. Where it is, it says once, few, many or a class for expanded clones.

abundance: many
v_gene: TRBV7-9
j_gene: TRBJ2-3
CDR3aa: ASSPPRQGPLTDTQY

abundance: .
v_gene: TRBV20-1
j_gene: TRBJ1-5
CDR3aa: SAEAPGQGNQPQH

abundance: many
v_gene: TRBV6-6
j_gene: TRBJ2-7
CDR3aa: ASSLRTGVNEQY

abundance: few
v_gene: TRBV4-1
j_gene: TRBJ2-6
CDR3aa: ASSPQEGSGANVLT

abundance: .
v_gene: TRBV4-2
j_gene: TRBJ2-7
CDR3aa: ASSQKDGKEREQY

abundance: medium-sized
v_gene: TRBV10-2
j_gene: TRBJ2-3
CDR3aa: ASAHSGIGDTQY

abundance: few
v_gene: TRBV7-9
j_gene: TRBJ1-1
CDR3aa: ASSLVGGVNTEAF

abundance: many
v_gene: TRBV9
j_gene: TRBJ2-1
CDR3aa: ASSVEWRRTSGRDEQF

abundance: few
v_gene: TRBV5-1
j_gene: TRBJ2-4
CDR3aa: ASSQITGVAKNIQY

abundance: .
v_gene: TRBV12-5
j_gene: TRBJ2-7
CDR3aa: ASGLVPSGRPSSYEQY

abundance: many
v_gene: TRBV12-3/TRBV12-4
j_gene: TRBJ1-4
CDR3aa: ASSSETGGNEKLF

abundance: .
v_gene: TRBV6-1
j_gene: TRBJ2-7
CDR3aa: VSSESTGPYEQY

abundance: many
v_gene: TRBV28
j_gene: TRBJ1-2
CDR3aa: ASSWTANYGYT

abundance: few
v_gene: TRBV6-5
j_gene: TRBJ2-7
CDR3aa: ASRIGPYYEQY

abundance: few
v_gene: TRBV7-6
j_gene: TRBJ1-4
CDR3aa: ASSSRTGPTATNEKLF

abundance: .
v_gene: TRBV29-1
j_gene: TRBJ2-7
CDR3aa: SVDVQGHEQY

abundance: few
v_gene: TRBV7-8
j_gene: TRBJ2-1
CDR3aa: ASSLGGRYNEQF

abundance: many
v_gene: TRBV10-2
j_gene: TRBJ2-7
CDR3aa: ASSESRSFTRLAGAYEQY

abundance: few
v_gene: TRBV2
j_gene: TRBJ2-7
CDR3aa: ASGLTGDSDLYEQY

abundance: few
v_gene: TRBV6-5
j_gene: TRBJ2-2
CDR3aa: ASSFAVSRLVGTGELF

abundance: .
v_gene: TRBV9
j_gene: TRBJ2-7
CDR3aa: ASSARAANPYEQY

abundance: many
v_gene: TRBV20-1
j_gene: TRBJ2-7
CDR3aa: SALPVGYEQY

abundance: few
v_gene: TRBV7-2
j_gene: TRBJ2-7
CDR3aa: ASSLPGALYEQY

abundance: many
v_gene: TRBV28
j_gene: TRBJ1-2
CDR3aa: ASSPQGPYGYT

abundance: many
v_gene: TRBV28
j_gene: TRBJ2-2
CDR3aa: ASSFGGRDTGELF